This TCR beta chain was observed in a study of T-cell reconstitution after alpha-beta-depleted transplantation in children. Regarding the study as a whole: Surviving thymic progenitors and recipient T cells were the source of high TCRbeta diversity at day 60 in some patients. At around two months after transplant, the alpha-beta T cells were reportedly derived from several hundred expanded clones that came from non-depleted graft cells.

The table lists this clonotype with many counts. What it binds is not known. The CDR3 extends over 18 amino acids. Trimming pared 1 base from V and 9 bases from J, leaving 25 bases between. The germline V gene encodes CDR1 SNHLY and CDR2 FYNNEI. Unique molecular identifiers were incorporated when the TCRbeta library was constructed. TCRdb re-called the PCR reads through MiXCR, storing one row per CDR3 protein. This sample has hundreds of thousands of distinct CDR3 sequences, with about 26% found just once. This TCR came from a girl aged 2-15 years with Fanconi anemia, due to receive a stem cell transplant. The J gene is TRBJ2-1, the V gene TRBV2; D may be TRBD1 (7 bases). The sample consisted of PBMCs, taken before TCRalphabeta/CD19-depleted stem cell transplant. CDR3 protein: CASSEVLVRGVGQSEQFF. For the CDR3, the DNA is TGTGCCAGCAGTGAAGTTCTCGTCAGGGGGGTAGGACAAAGTGAGCAGTTCTTC.